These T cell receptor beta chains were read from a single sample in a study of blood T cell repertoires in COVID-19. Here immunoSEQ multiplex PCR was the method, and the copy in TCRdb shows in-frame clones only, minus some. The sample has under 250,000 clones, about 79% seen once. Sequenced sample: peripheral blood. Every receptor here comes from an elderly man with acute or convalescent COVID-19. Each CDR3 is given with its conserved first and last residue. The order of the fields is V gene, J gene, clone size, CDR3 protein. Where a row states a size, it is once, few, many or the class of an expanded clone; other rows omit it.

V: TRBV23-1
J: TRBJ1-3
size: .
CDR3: CASSQRPWIGTGGHTIYF

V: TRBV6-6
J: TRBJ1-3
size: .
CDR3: CASSNNRGAGNTIYF

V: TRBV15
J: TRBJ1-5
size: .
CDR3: CATSRDRGTGASQPQHF

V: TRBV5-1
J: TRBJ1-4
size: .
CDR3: CASSRDRVVEKLFF

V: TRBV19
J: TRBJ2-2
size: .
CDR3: CASSILVLSGGGELFF

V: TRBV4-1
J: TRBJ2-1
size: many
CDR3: CASSQRSVDEQFF

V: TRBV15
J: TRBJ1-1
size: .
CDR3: CATSDRTGGMNTEAFF

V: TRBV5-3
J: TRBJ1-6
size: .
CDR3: CARVGPYNSPLHF

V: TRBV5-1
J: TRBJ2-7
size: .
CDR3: CASSSRQSSYEQYF

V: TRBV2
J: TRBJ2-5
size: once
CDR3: CASSEAYGTGVETQYF

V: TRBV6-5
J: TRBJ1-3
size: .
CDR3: CASSYARGSGNTIYF

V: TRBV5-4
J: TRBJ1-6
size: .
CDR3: CASSRQTGYNSPLHF

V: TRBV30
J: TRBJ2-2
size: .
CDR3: CAWRPGPGELFF

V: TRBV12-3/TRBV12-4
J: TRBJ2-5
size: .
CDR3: CASTLALETQYF

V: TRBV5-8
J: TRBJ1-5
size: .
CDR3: CASSLGRGQPQHF

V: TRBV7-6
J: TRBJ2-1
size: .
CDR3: CASSPRLAGGYNEQFF

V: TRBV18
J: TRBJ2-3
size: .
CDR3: CASSPPSGGGRTDTQYF

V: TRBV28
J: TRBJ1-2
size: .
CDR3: CASSLGSYGYTF

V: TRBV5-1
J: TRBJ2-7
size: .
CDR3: CASSLAAGQAYEQYF

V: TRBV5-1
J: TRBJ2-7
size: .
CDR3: CASSDRAGSYEQYF

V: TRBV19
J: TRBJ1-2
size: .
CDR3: CASSWRQDGYTF

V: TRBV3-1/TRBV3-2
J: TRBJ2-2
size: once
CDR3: CASSPDLAGELFF

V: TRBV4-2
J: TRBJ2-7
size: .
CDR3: CASSSYSRSYEQYF

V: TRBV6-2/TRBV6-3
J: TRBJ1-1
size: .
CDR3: CASSATRITEAFF

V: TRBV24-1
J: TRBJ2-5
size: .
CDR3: CATSDLNSGPQETQYF

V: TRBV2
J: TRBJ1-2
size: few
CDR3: CASRAQGTMGYTF

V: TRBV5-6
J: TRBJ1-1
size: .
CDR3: CASSLGGVTEAFF

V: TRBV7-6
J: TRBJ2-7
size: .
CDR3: CASSLRSGGGAYEQYF

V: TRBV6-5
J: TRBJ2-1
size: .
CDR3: CARPPLAVVENEQFF

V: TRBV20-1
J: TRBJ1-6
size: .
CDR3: CSASTGRGFNSPLHF

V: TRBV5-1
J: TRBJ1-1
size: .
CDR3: CASSLDRANTEAFF

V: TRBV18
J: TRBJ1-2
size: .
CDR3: CASSRQADYGYTF

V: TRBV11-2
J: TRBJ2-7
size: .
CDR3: CASSLDRDSLYPYEQYF

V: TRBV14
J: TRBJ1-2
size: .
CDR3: CASSQTGTGRGSYGYTF

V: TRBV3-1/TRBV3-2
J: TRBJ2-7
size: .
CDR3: CASSSGSEYYEQYF

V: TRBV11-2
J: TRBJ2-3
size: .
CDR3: CASSAPVALKLTDTQYF

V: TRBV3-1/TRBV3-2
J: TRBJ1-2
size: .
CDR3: CASSPVGQGGYTF

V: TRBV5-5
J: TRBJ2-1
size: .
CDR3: CASSYWGTGGIGSYNEQFF

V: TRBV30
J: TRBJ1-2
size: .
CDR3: CAWTVPGQGKGGYTF

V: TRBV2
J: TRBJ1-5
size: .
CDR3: CASSRRGTEINQPQHF

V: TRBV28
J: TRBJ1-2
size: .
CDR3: CASSSRIYYGYTF

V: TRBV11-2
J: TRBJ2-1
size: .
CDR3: CASTPYLAGGPGEQFF

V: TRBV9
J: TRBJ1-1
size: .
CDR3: CASSQMGGQTSTEAFF

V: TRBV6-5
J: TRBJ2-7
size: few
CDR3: CASSPGLISAGEQYF

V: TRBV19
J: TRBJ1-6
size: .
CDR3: CASSEGLRYNSPLHF

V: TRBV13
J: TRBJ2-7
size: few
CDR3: CASSWRVGEDEQYF

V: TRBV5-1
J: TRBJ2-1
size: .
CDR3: CASSLAGEYNEQFF

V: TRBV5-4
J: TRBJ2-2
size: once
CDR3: CASSFIRTGGAPGELFF

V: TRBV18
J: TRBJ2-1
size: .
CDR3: CASSPRTSDRNEQFF

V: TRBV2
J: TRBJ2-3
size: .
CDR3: CASSPALTSGTTDTQYF

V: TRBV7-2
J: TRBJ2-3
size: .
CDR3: CASSKEGHLTDTQYF

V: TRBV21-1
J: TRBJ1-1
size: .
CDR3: CASNTNTLPGRNGNTEAFF

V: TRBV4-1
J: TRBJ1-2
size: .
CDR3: CASSQEGGWRSGYTF

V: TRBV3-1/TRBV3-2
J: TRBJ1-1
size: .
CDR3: CASSQRQGGGTEAFF

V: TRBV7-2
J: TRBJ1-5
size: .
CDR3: CASSPWTGYSNQPQHF

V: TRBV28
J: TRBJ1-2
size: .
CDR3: CASNWVATALTF

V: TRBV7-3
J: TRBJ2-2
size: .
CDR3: CASSSTAGTYNTGELFF

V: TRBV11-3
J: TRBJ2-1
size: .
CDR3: CASSWAGGEYNEQFF

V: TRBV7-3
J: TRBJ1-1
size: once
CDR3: CASSLTRNTEAFF

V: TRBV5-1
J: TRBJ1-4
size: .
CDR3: CASSGTVIGGKLFF